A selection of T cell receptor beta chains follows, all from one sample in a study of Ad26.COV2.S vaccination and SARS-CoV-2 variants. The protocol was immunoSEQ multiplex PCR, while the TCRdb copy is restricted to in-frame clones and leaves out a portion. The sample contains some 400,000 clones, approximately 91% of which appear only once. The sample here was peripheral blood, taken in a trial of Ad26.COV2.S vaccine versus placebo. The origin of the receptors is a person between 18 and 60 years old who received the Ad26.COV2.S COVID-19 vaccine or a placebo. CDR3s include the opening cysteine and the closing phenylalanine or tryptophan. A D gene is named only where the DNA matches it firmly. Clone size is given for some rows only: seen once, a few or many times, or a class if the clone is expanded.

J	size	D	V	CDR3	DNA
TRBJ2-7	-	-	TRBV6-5	CASTPRGGRGYEQYF	TGTGCCAGCACCCCACGGGGCGGCCGCGGGTACGAGCAGTACTTC
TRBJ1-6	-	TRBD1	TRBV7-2	CASSFTGGSPLHF	TGTGCCAGCAGCTTTACAGGGGGTTCACCCCTCCACTTT
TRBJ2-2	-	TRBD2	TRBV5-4	CASSPGLAPTGELFF	TGTGCCAGCAGCCCGGGACTAGCTCCGACCGGGGAGCTGTTTTTT
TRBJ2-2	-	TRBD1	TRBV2	CASSLRTGRFSTGELFF	TGTGCCAGCAGTCTCAGGACAGGGAGGTTTAGCACCGGGGAGCTGTTTTTT
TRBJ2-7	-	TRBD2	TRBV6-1	CASSEWGGPSGEQYF	TGTGCCAGCAGTGAATGGGGGGGACCGAGCGGCGAGCAGTACTTC
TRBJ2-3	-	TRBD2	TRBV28	CASRTSSGGGVFRQYF	TGTGCCAGCAGGACTAGCTCGGGAGGGGGGGTTTTCCGGCAGTATTTT
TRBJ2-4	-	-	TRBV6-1	CASSENRDLNIQYF	TGTGCCAGCAGTGAGAACAGGGATTTAAACATTCAGTACTTC
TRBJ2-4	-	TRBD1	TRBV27	CASSINRGLGENIQYF	TGTGCCAGCAGTATTAACAGGGGGCTTGGGGAAAACATTCAGTACTTC
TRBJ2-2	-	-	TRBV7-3	CASSLSAATGELFF	TGTGCCAGCAGCTTATCCGCGGCGACCGGGGAGCTGTTTTTT
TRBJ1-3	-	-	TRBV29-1	CSVEDRGGPSGNTIYF	TGCAGCGTTGAAGATCGCGGGGGGCCCTCTGGAAACACCATATATTTT
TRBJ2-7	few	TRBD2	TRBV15	CATSDRTSGSYEQYF	TGTGCCACCAGCGACAGGACTAGCGGGAGCTACGAGCAGTACTTC
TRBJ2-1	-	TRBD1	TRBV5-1	CASSLARTGSNNEQFF	TGCGCCAGCAGCTTGGCCCGGACAGGGTCCAACAATGAGCAGTTCTTC
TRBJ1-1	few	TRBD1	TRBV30	CAWSVGGKVEAFF	TGTGCCTGGAGCGTAGGGGGCAAAGTTGAAGCTTTCTTT
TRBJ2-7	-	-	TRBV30	CAWSVRGVLYEPYF	TGTGCCTGGAGTGTAAGGGGAGTCCTCTACGAGCCGTACTTC
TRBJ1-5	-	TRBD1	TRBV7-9	CASSLDTGTGGQPQHF	TGTGCCAGCAGCTTAGATACCGGGACAGGGGGTCAGCCCCAGCATTTT
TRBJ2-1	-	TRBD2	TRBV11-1	CASSLRERTYNEQFF	TGTGCCAGCAGCTTGCGGGAGAGGACCTACAATGAGCAGTTCTTC
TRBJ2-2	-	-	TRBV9	CASSVDWGVTGELFF	TGTGCCAGCAGCGTAGATTGGGGAGTCACCGGGGAGCTGTTTTTT
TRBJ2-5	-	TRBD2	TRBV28	CASSLLRGLAGAQETQYF	TGTGCCAGCAGTTTATTAAGGGGCCTAGCGGGGGCCCAAGAGACCCAGTACTTC
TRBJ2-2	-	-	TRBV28	CASSLLRPGELFF	TGTGCCAGCAGTCTCCTCCGGCCAGGGGAGCTGTTTTTT
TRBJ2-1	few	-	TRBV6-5	CASSYYGNNEQFF	TGTGCCAGCAGTTATTACGGAAACAATGAGCAGTTCTTC
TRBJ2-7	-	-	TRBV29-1	CSVLELNYEQYF	TGCAGCGTTTTAGAACTGAACTACGAGCAGTACTTC
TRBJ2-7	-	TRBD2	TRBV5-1	CASSLAGLAGGKNLYEQYF	TGCGCCAGCAGCTTGGCTGGGCTAGCGGGAGGAAAAAATTTATACGAGCAGTACTTC
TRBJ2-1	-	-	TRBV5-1	CASSLGGMGGNEQFF	TGCGCCAGCAGCTTGGGTGGGATGGGCGGCAATGAGCAGTTCTTC
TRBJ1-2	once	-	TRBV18	CASSPSGLGVPRGYTF	TGTGCCAGCTCACCCTCCGGGTTGGGGGTCCCGCGTGGCTACACCTTC
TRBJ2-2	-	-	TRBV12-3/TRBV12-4	CASSRWETGELFF	TGTGCCAGCAGTCGGTGGGAAACCGGGGAGCTGTTTTTT
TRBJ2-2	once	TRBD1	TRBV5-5	CASLGTGGNTGELFF	TGTGCCAGCTTGGGGACAGGGGGCAACACCGGGGAGCTGTTTTTT
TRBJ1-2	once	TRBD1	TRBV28	CASSSRQGARGYTF	TGTGCCAGCAGTTCCCGACAGGGGGCACGGGGCTACACCTTC
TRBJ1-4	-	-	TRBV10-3	CAISDRHLGEKLFF	TGTGCCATCAGTGATAGGCACTTGGGGGAAAAACTGTTTTTT
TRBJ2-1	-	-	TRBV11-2	CASRNPNYNEQFF	TGTGCCAGCAGGAACCCGAACTACAATGAGCAGTTCTTC
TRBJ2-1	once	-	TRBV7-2	CASSLQAPHAGDEQFF	TGTGCCAGCAGCTTACAGGCTCCACACGCGGGCGATGAGCAGTTCTTC
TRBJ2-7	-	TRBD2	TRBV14	CASSRVGTSGYEQYF	TGTGCCAGCAGCCGAGTCGGGACTAGCGGGTACGAGCAGTACTTC
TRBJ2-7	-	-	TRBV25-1	CASSEWEREQYF	TGTGCCAGCAGTGAATGGGAGCGCGAGCAGTACTTC
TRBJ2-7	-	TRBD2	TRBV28	CASSPDALAVHREQYF	TGTGCCAGCAGCCCTGATGCACTAGCGGTTCACCGGGAGCAGTACTTC
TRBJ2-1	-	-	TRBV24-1	CATSDPPEGTYNEQFF	TGTGCCACCAGTGATCCCCCTGAAGGGACCTACAATGAGCAGTTCTTC
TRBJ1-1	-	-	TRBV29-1	CSVEAQGGTEAFF	TGCAGCGTTGAAGCCCAGGGAGGCACTGAAGCTTTCTTT
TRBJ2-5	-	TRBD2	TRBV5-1	CASSATSGQETQYF	TGCGCCAGCAGCGCCACTAGCGGCCAAGAGACCCAGTACTTC
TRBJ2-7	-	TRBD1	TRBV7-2	CASSLGGPGQGYEQYF	TGTGCCAGCAGCTTAGGTGGTCCGGGACAGGGTTACGAGCAGTACTTC
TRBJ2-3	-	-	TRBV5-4	CASSPENRRDTQYF	TGTGCCAGCAGCCCCGAGAACAGGAGAGATACGCAGTATTTT
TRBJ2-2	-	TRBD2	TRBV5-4	CASSSAGLARNTGELFF	TGTGCCAGCAGCTCGGCTGGACTAGCGAGGAACACCGGGGAGCTGTTTTTT
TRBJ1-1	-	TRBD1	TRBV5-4	CASSLANGGQGEAFF	TGTGCCAGCAGCTTGGCCAATGGGGGACAGGGGGAGGCTTTCTTT
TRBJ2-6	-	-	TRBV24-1	CATSDSTPTMTGANVLTF	TGTGCCACCAGTGATTCCACCCCGACCATGACGGGAGCCAACGTCCTGACTTTC
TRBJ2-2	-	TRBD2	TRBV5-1	CASSLLADHTGELFF	TGCGCCAGCAGCTTACTAGCGGACCACACCGGGGAGCTGTTTTTT
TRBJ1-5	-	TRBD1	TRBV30	CAWSGDRGHYSNQPQHF	TGTGCCTGGAGTGGGGACAGGGGGCATTATAGCAATCAGCCCCAGCATTTT
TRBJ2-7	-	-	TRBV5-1	CASSLGTPGYYEQYF	TGCGCCAGCAGCTTGGGGACCCCAGGGTACTACGAGCAGTACTTC
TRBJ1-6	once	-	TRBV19	CASKAYRGSPLHF	TGTGCCAGTAAAGCGTACCGCGGATCACCCCTCCACTTT
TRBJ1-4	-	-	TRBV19	CASSIDRTTGLFF	TGTGCCAGTAGTATAGATCGGACGACGGGACTGTTTTTT
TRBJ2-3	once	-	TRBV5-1	CASSPDTGGDTQYF	TGCGCCAGCAGCCCAGACACTGGGGGAGATACGCAGTATTTT
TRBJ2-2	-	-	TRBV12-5	CASGSYLGGGGPGELFF	TGTGCTAGTGGTTCGTACCTAGGAGGAGGTGGGCCCGGGGAGCTGTTTTTT
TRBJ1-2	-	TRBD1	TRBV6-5	CASTTGGTGYTF	TGTGCCAGCACAACAGGGGGTACTGGCTACACCTTC
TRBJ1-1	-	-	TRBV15	CATSRDPEGPTEAFF	TGTGCCACCAGCAGAGATCCCGAAGGACCCACTGAAGCTTTCTTT
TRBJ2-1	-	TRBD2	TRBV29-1	CSVGNSGRGYNEQFF	TGCAGCGTGGGGAATAGCGGGAGAGGATACAATGAGCAGTTCTTC
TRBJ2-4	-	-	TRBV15	CATSRPGLAKNIQYF	TGTGCCACCAGCAGGCCGGGATTAGCCAAAAACATTCAGTACTTC
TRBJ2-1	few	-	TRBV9	CASSVGAEGEQFF	TGTGCCAGCAGCGTAGGGGCGGAGGGAGAGCAGTTCTTC
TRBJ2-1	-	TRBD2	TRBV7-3	CASSLSGLPYNEQFF	TGTGCCAGCAGCTTATCGGGACTACCCTACAATGAGCAGTTCTTC